This is a list of T cell receptor beta chains from one sample in a study of blood T cell repertoires in COVID-19. The protocol was immunoSEQ multiplex PCR, while the TCRdb copy is restricted to in-frame clones and leaves out a portion. The sample holds some 290,000 clones, 90% to 95% seen once. Sequenced: PBMCs or T cells enriched from blood (not recorded which). These receptor sequences come from a woman aged 30 to 39 who had been exposed to COVID-19. The CDR3 runs from the conserved cysteine through the conserved F or W. Fields, in order: J gene, V gene, D gene, CDR3 protein. A D gene is named only where the DNA matches it firmly.

TRBJ2-5 | TRBV10-3 | TRBD1 | CAISDSGTGDPRGTQYF
TRBJ1-2 | TRBV6-5 | - | CASSFDRAYGYTF
TRBJ1-1 | TRBV21-1 | - | CASSKLVRDFSYTEAFF
TRBJ2-3 | TRBV4-1 | - | CASSQVFADTQYF
TRBJ2-2 | TRBV4-3 | - | CATGGRTHGELFF
TRBJ2-1 | TRBV6-2/TRBV6-3 | - | CASSYSRRGGSYNEQFF
TRBJ1-2 | TRBV5-1 | - | CASRRGTDFTNFNYGYTF
TRBJ1-5 | TRBV2 | - | CASSEGTGYQPQHF
TRBJ1-1 | TRBV2 | TRBD1 | CASSRQGETEAFF
TRBJ2-7 | TRBV9 | - | CASSGGREQYF
TRBJ2-7 | TRBV7-2 | TRBD1 | CASSNDRDLSYEQYF
TRBJ1-1 | TRBV29-1 | - | CSVEDLGGATEAFF
TRBJ1-1 | TRBV2 | TRBD1 | CASSEMGQVNTEAFF
TRBJ2-7 | TRBV7-9 | - | CASSSSEDSSYEQYF
TRBJ1-6 | TRBV5-1 | TRBD1 | CASSPQGQGTSPLHF
TRBJ2-3 | TRBV5-6 | - | CASSLIGVVADTQYF
TRBJ2-2 | TRBV9 | - | CASKGPSEAGELFF
TRBJ1-1 | TRBV29-1 | - | CSAGTPGHLNTEAFF
TRBJ1-3 | TRBV6-5 | - | CASRRDFSGNTIYF
TRBJ2-6 | TRBV6-5 | - | CASSYLRVAGANVLTF
TRBJ1-2 | TRBV5-1 | - | CASTLNGYGYTF
TRBJ2-7 | TRBV1 | - | CTSSQPAGLAWEQYF
TRBJ2-7 | TRBV7-9 | - | CASSSSGRGFSYEQYF
TRBJ2-2 | TRBV19 | - | CASSLSGELFF
TRBJ2-5 | TRBV6-5 | TRBD2 | CASSTQRGGETQYF
TRBJ1-1 | TRBV5-1 | - | CASRETGAPEAFF
TRBJ2-1 | TRBV10-3 | - | CAISIELLPEQFF
TRBJ1-1 | TRBV25-1 | - | CASNQGNTEAFF
TRBJ1-1 | TRBV27 | - | CASSQGGSEAFF
TRBJ2-4 | TRBV5-1 | TRBD1 | CASSWGSGRQGDIQYF
TRBJ2-7 | TRBV27 | - | CASSFQWAGYEQYF
TRBJ1-1 | TRBV12-3/TRBV12-4 | - | CASSLPGVTEAFF
TRBJ2-1 | TRBV7-8 | TRBD1 | CASSLGGRTGGSNEQFF
TRBJ2-6 | TRBV5-6 | TRBD2 | CASSFRGAGANVLTF
TRBJ1-4 | TRBV11-2 | TRBD1 | CASSLVRRTGDSSREKLFF
TRBJ1-2 | TRBV9 | TRBD1 | CASSVGTGRGYTF
TRBJ1-6 | TRBV18 | - | CASSPRRELNSPLHF
TRBJ2-1 | TRBV2 | - | CASSVSPWGTNEQFF
TRBJ1-2 | TRBV6-5 | - | CASSPGWQGNYGYTF
TRBJ2-5 | TRBV3-1/TRBV3-2 | - | CASSPTGLVQETQYF
TRBJ1-1 | TRBV27 | TRBD1 | CASSLSLDRRGFTEAFF
TRBJ1-3 | TRBV12-2 | - | CASRLVYRGAGNTIYF
TRBJ2-1 | TRBV13 | - | CASSLGLAIHNEQFF